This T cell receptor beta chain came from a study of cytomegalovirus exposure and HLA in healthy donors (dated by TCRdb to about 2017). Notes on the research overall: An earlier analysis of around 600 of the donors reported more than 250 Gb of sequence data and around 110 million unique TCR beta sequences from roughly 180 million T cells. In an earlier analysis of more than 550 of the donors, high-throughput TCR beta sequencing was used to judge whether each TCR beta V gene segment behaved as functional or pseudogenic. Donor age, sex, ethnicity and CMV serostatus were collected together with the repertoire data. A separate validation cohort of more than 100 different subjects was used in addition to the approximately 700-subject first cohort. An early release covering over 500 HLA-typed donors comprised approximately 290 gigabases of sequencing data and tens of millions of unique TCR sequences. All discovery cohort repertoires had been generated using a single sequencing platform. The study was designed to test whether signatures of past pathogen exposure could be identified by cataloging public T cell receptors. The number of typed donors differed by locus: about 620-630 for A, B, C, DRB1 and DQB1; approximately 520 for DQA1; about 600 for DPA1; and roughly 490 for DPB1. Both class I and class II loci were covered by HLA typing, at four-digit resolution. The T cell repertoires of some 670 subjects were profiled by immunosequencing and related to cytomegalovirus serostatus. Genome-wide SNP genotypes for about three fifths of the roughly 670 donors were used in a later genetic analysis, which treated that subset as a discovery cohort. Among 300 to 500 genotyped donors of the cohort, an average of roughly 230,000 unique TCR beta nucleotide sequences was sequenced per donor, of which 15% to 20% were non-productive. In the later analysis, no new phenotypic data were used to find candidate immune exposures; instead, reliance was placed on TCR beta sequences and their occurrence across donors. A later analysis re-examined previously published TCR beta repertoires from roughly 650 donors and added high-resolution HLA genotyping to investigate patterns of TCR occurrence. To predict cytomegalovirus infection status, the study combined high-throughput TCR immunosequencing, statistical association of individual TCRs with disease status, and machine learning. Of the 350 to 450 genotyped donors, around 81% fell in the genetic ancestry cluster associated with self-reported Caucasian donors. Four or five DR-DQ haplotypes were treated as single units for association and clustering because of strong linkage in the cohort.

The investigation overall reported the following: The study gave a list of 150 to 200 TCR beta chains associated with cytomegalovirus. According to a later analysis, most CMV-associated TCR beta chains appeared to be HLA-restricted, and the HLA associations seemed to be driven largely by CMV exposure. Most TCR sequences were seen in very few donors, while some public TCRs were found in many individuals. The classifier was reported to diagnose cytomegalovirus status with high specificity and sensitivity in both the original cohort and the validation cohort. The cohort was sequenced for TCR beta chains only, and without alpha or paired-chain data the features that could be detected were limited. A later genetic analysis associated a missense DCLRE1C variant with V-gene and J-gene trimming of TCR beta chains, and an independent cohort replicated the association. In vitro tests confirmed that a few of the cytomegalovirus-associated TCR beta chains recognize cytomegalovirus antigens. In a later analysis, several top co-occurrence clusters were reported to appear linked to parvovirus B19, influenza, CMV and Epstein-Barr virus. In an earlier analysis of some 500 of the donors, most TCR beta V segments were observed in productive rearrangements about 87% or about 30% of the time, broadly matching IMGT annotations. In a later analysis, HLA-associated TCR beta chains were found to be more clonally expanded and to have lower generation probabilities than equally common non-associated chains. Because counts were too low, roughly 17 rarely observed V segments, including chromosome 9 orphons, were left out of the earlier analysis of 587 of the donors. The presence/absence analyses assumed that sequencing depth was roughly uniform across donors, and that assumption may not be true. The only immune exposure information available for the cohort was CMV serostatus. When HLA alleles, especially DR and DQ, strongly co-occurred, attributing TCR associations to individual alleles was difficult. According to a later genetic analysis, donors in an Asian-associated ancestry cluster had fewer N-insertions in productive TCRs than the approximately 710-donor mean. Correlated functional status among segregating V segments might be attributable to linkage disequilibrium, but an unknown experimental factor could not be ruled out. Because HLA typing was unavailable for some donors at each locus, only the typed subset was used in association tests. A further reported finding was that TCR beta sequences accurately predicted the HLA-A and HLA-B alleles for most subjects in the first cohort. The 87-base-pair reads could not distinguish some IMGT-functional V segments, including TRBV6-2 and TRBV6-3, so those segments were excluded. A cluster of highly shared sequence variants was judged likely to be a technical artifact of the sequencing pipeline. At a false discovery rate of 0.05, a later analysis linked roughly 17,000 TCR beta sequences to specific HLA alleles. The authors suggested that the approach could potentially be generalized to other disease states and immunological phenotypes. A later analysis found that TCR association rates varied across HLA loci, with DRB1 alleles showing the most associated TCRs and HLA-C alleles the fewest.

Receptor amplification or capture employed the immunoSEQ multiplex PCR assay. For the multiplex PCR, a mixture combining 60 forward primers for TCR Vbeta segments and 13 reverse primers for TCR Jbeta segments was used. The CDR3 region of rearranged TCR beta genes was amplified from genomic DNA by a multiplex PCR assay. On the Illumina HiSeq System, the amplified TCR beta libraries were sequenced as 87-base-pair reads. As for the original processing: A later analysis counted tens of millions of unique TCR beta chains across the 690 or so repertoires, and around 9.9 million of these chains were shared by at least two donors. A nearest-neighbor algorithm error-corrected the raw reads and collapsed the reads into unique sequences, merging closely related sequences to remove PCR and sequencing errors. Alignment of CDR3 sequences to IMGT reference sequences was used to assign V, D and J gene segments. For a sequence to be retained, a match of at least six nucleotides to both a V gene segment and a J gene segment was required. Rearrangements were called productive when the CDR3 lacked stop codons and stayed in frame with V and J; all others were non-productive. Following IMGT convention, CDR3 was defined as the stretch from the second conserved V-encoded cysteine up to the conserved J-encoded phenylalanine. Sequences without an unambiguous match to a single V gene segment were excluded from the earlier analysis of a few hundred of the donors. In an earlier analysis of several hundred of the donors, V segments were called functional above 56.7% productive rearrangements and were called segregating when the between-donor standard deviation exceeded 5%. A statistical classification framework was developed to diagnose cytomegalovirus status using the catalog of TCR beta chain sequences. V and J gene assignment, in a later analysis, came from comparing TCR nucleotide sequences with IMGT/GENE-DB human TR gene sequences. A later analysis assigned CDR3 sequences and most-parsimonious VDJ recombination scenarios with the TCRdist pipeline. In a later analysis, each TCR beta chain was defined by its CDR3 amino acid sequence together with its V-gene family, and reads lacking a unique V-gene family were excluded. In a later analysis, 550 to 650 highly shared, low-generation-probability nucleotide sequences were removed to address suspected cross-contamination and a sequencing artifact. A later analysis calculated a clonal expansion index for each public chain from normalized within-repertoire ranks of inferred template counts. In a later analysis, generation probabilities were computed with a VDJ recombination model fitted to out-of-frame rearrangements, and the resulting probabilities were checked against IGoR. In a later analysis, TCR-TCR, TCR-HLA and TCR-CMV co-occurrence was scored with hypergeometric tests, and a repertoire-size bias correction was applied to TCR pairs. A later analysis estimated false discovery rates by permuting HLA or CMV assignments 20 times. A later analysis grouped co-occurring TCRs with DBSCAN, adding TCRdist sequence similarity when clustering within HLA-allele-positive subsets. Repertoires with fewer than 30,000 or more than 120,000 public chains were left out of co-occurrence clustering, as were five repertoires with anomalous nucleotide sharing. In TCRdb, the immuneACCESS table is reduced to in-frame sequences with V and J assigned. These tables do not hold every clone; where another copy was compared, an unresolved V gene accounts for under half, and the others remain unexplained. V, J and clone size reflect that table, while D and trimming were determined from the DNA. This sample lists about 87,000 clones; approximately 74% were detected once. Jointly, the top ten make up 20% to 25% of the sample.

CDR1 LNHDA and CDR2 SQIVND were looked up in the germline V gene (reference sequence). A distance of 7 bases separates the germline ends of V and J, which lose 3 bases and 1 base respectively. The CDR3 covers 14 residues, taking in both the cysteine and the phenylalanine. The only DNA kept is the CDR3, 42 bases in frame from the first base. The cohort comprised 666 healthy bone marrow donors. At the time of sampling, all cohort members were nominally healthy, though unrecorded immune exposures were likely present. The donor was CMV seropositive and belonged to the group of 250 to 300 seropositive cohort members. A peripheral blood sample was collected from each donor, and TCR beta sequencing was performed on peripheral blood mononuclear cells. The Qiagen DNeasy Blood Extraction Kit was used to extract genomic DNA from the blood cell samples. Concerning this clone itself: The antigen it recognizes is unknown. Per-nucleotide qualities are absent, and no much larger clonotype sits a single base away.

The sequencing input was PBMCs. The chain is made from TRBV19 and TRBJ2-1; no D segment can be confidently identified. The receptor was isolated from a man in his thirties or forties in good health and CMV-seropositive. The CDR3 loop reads CASSIARSYNEQFF. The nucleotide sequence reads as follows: TGTGCCAGTAGTATTGCGCGTTCCTACAATGAGCAGTTCTTC.